One and the same sample provided the 27 T cell receptor beta chains below, sequenced in a study of T cells in Graves' hyperthyroidism and ophthalmopathy. There were TCR beta CDR3 regions amplified from RNA transcripts. Primed by the HTBI set, a first-round RT-PCR was run on the TCR CDR3. Each CDR3 protein is one row after TCRdb ran MiXCR on the multiplex PCR reads. This sample yields fewer than 250,000 distinct CDR3 sequences, of which about 17% are seen a single time; around 30% belongs to the top ten. The sequenced sample was blood. These TCRs come from a woman in her late teens or twenties with Graves' ophthalmopathy.

This clonotype was counted many times. This sequence joins TRBV19 and TRBJ2-1, with D possibly being TRBD2 (6 bases). The CDR3 length is 17 residues. With 3 bases removed from V and 0 bases from J, the gap between germline ends came to 15 bases. Germline assignment: CDR1 LNHDA and CDR2 SQIVND (reference sequence). The CDR3: CASSMIGTGSSYNEQFF. The CDR3 DNA reads as TGTGCCAGTAGTATGATCGGAACCGGGAGCTCCTACAATGAGCAGTTCTTC.

This clonotype was seen at least ten times. The chain is built from TRBV11-1 and TRBJ1-1, with 7 nucleotides matching TRBD1. Trimming cost V 6 bases and J 7 bases; bases outside gene matches: 5. This CDR3 has 12 residues. The germline V gene encodes CDR1 SGHAT and CDR2 FQDESV (reference sequence). The CDR3 coding sequence is TGTGCCAGCAGTCGGGACAGAGATGAAGCTTTCTTT. This encodes CASSRDRDEAFF. Full variable domain (rest looked up from reference TRBV11-1 and TRBJ1-1): EAEVAQSPRYKITEKSQAVAFWCDPISGHATLYWYRQILGQGPELLVQFQDESVVDDSQLPKDRFSAERLKGVDSTLKIQPAELGDSAMYLCASSRDRDEAFFGQGTRLTVV.

This clonotype was found many times. The CDR3 DNA reads TGCAGTGCTAGAGATAGTACGAAGAGGACACCGAACACTGAAGCTTTCTTT. Encoded protein: CSARDSTKRTPNTEAFF. The V call is TRBV20-1, the J call TRBJ1-1; D may be TRBD1 (5 bases). Deletions cut 0 bases from V and 1 base from J, with 18 bases between. The CDR3 is 17 residues long. Per the germline V gene, CDR1 is DFQATT and CDR2 is SNEGSKA (reference sequence).

This clonotype was seen many times. The chain has TRBV11-3 and TRBJ2-3; 9 bases map to TRBD2. Trimming at V came to 3 bases and at J to 2 bases, leaving 9 bases not matched to a gene. The CDR3 runs 17 residues. Germline CDR1 and CDR2: SGHNT and YENEEA. The chain's CDR3 is CASSFSRLAGTTDTQYF. The CDR3 DNA reads as TGTGCCAGCAGCTTTAGTCGGCTAGCGGGGACCACAGATACGCAGTATTTT.

The J gene is TRBJ1-5, the V gene TRBV28; 11 bases are a match to TRBD1. CDR3 length: 16 residues. The germline V gene has CDR1 MDHEN and CDR2 SYDVKM. J gave up 7 bases and V 7 bases, and 12 bases lay outside the gene matches. CDR3: CASTLGTGGSRQPQHF. In nucleotides, the CDR3 is TGTGCCAGCACCCTTGGGACAGGGGGAAGTCGGCAGCCCCAGCATTTT.

The sample holds many counts of this clonotype. V and J are TRBV7-2 and TRBJ2-1; TRBD1 aligns across 12 bases. The V gene end was trimmed by 5 bases and the J gene end by 7 bases; junction bases not matched to a gene: 18. The CDR3 runs to 19 residues. Germline assignment: CDR1 SGHTA and CDR2 FQGNSA. The CDR3 nucleotides are TGTGCCAGCAGCACACCGGGACAGGGGGCATTGGTAGATAGGAATGAGCAGTTCTTC. Protein: CASSTPGQGALVDRNEQFF.

This clonotype was counted at least ten times. The chain couples TRBV6-1 to TRBJ2-7; D gene unclear. The CDR3 has 11 amino acids. CDR1 is MNHNS and CDR2 is SASEGT in the germline V gene. Trimming took 7 bases from V and 0 from J, leaving 4 bases between them. Here the CDR3 reads CASKDSYEQYF. The CDR3 DNA sequence: TGTGCCAGCAAGGACTCCTACGAGCAGTACTTC.

This clonotype occurred many times. This sequence joins TRBV3-1 and TRBJ1-2, with TRBD1 as a possible D gene (5 bases). Looked up from germline, CDR1 is LGHDT and CDR2 is YNNKEL (reference sequence). CDR3 length: 15 amino acids. Trimming removed 0 bases from V and 4 bases from J, with 12 bases in between. The CDR3 nucleotides are TGTGCCAGCAGCCAAGATGGGGGGGACGGCTATGGCTACACCTTC. Translating it yields CASSQDGGDGYGYTF.

This clonotype has a count of ten or more. The chain links TRBV11-2 to TRBJ1-6; 10 nucleotides match TRBD1. Germline CDR1 SGHAT, CDR2 FQNNGV. V trimming: 5 bases; J trimming: 4 bases; junction bases outside the gene matches: 2. The CDR3 runs to 15 residues. CDR3 protein: CASSRDRGYNSPLHF. The CDR3 DNA is TGTGCCAGCAGCCGGGACAGGGGATATAATTCACCCCTCCACTTT.

This clonotype was counted ten times or more. The CDR3 reads CASSLEGLSTGELFF. The CDR3 nucleotides are TGTGCCAGCAGTTTGGAGGGGCTGAGCACCGGGGAGCTGTTTTTT. The chain uses TRBV28 and TRBJ2-2; a weak D match, TRBD2 (6 bases). Trimming cost V 3 bases and J 4 bases, with 12 bases left between them. Germline V gene data show CDR1 as MDHEN and CDR2 as SYDVKM. The CDR3 sequence is 15 residues long. Full variable domain (rest looked up from reference TRBV28 and TRBJ2-2): DVKVTQSSRYLVKRTGEKVFLECVQDMDHENMFWYRQDPGLGLRLIYFSYDVKMKEKGDIPEGYSVSREKKERFSLILESASTNQTSMYLCASSLEGLSTGELFFGEGSRLTVL.

The sample holds many counts of this clonotype. V and J are TRBV6-1 and TRBJ2-5; D gene ambiguous. There are 12 residues in the CDR3. Germline V gene lookup returns CDR1 MNHNS and CDR2 SASEGT. Between the trimmed V and J ends, which lost 6 bases and 1 base, there was a span of 6 bases. The CDR3 DNA reads TGTGCCAGCAGCGGCCCCCAAGAGACCCAGTACTTC. This sequence encodes CASSGPQETQYF.

The V gene is TRBV28, the J gene TRBJ2-3; 14 nucleotides align to TRBD2. Germline CDR1 reads MDHEN; CDR2 reads SYDVKM. V gave up 3 bases and J gave up 1 base; unmatched junction bases: 3. The CDR3 runs 17 residues. CDR3 DNA: TGTGCCAGCAGTTTGACTAGCGGGGGGGCCGGCACAGATACGCAGTATTTT. This encodes CASSLTSGGAGTDTQYF.

This clonotype was counted a few times. The chain links TRBV29-1 to TRBJ2-1; 16 bases map to TRBD2. V was pared by 6 bases and J by 9 bases, with 17 bases of the junction left unmatched. Germline CDR1 SQVTM, CDR2 ANQGSEA. The CDR3 spans 18 residues. CDR3 nucleotide sequence: TGCAGCGTCTCCTACCCCGGGACTAGCGGGAGGGCCGGGGGTGAGCAGTTCTTC. Amino acids: CSVSYPGTSGRAGGEQFF.

This clonotype came up many times. The rearrangement uses TRBV12-3 or TRBV12-4 and TRBJ2-7, with D tentatively TRBD2 (5 bases). V was shortened by 2 bases and J by 0 bases, with 8 bases between the two germline ends. This CDR3 has 14 amino acids. The CDR3 DNA reads as TGTGCCAGCAGTTTACAGGACTTCTCCTACGAGCAGTACTTC. It encodes CASSLQDFSYEQYF.

The gene calls are TRBV9 and TRBJ2-4; 9 bases match TRBD2. The CDR3 covers 16 residues. Germline assignment: CDR1 SGDLS and CDR2 YYNGEE. Losses at the gene ends were 1 base for V and 8 bases for J; bases not matched to a gene: 10. The DNA of the CDR3 is TGTGCCAGCAGCGTAAGAGCGGGAGGCCCCGGGGACATTCAGTACTTC. Translated, it gives CASSVRAGGPGDIQYF.

By frequency in the sample, this clonotype is medium-sized (0.01 to 0.1%). This chain links TRBV28 with TRBJ1-2; 7 bases match TRBD1. The germline CDR1 and CDR2 sequences are MDHEN and SYDVKM. The CDR3 extends over 13 amino acids. V lost 6 bases and J lost 7; bases outside the gene matches: 8. The CDR3 region has the DNA TGTGCCAGCAGCTATGACAGGGACGGTGGCTACACCTTC. As protein: CASSYDRDGGYTF.

This clonotype was observed at least ten times. The junction differs from germline at one of its ends, possibly a read error. This chain uses TRBV27 with TRBJ2-5; possibly TRBD1 for D (6 bases). The germline V gene has CDR1 MNHEY and CDR2 SMNVEV (reference sequence). The CDR3 loop spans 11 amino acids. The CDR3 region is CASSYGQSLHF. The CDR3 bases are TGTGCCAGCAGTTACGGACAGTCCCTGCACTTC.

V and J are TRBV7-6 and TRBJ2-5; 7 positions match TRBD2. This CDR3 region has 20 residues. Per the germline V gene, CDR1 is SGHVS and CDR2 is FNYEAQ. Germline trimming cut 1 base from V and 2 bases from J; bases unmatched to any gene: 19. CDR3 residues: CASSLGPPDPYSGAQETQYF. DNA of the CDR3: TGTGCCAGCAGCTTAGGACCCCCGGACCCCTACAGCGGGGCACAAGAGACCCAGTACTTC.

With respect to this clonotype: Mismatch with germline at one junction end may stem from a read error. This sequence joins TRBV7-2 and TRBJ2-7, with no clear D. CDR3 length: 11 amino acids. Germline assignment: CDR1 SGHTA and CDR2 FQGNSA. CDR3 protein: CACSFGYEQYF. In nucleotides, the CDR3 is TGTGCCTGCAGCTTCGGCTACGAGCAGTACTTC.

This clonotype was picked up many times. This chain uses TRBV11-2 with TRBJ2-1; TRBD2 matches 7 bases. The CDR3 runs to 18 residues. After removal of 2 bases from V and 0 bases from J, the junction contained 10 bases not matched to a gene. Germline-derived CDR1 and CDR2 are SGHAT and FQNNGV. The CDR3 sequence is CASSLRLAEGSSYNEQFF. The CDR3, as DNA: TGTGCCAGCAGCTTACGGCTAGCGGAGGGGAGCTCCTACAATGAGCAGTTCTTC.

This clonotype was found many times. The chain is built from TRBV7-9 and TRBJ2-3, with a weak D call TRBD2 (6 bases). V gave up 5 bases and J gave up 2 bases, with 14 bases separating them. Germline CDR1 reads SEHNR; CDR2 reads FQNEAQ (reference sequence). The CDR3 covers 15 residues. Written as DNA, the CDR3 is TGTGCCAGCAGCCGAAGTAGCGGAGCCACAGATACGCAGTATTTT. Protein: CASSRSSGATDTQYF.

This clonotype was recorded many times. V usage is TRBV20-1 and J usage is TRBJ1-6, with D perhaps matching TRBD1 (6 bases). V was shortened by 1 base and J by 7 bases, with 14 bases between the two germline ends. Germline CDR1 is DFQATT and CDR2 is SNEGSKA (reference sequence). This CDR3 spans 15 amino acids. The chain's CDR3 is CSARAVTGSNSPLHF. The CDR3 DNA reads TGCAGTGCTAGAGCGGTGACAGGAAGCAATTCACCCCTCCACTTT.

This clonotype was counted ten times or more. The chain combines TRBV5-1 with TRBJ2-3; tentatively, D is TRBD2 (6 bases). CDR1 is SGHRS and CDR2 is YFSETQ in the germline V gene. The germline V and J ends were trimmed by 7 bases and 4 bases, with 16 bases remaining between them. The CDR3 length is 14 residues. In DNA, the CDR3 is TGCGCCAGCCAAGGGATCAGCGGGCCAGATACGCAGTATTTT. Residues: CASQGISGPDTQYF.

The sample holds many counts of this clonotype. V usage is TRBV6-1 and J usage is TRBJ2-1; tentatively, D is TRBD2 (7 bases). V dropped 10 bases and J dropped 7 bases, with 17 bases sitting between them. The germline V gene has CDR1 MNHNS and CDR2 SASEGT. The CDR3 loop spans 13 amino acids. CDR3 loop: CAKAGDTKNEQFF. CDR3 DNA sequence: TGTGCCAAGGCGGGGGACACAAAAAATGAGCAGTTCTTC.

This clonotype was counted ten times or more. The chain combines TRBV15 with TRBJ1-2, with 7 bases that match TRBD1. V lost 5 bases, J lost 5 bases, and 14 bases stayed unmatched. The CDR3 spans 16 residues. Germline-derived CDR1 and CDR2 are LNHNV and YYDKDF (reference sequence). CDR3 residues: CATSGSFGQDLYGYTF. In nucleotides, the CDR3 is TGTGCCACCAGCGGCTCTTTCGGACAGGACCTATATGGCTACACCTTC.

Notes on this clonotype: This may arise from a read error, as a much more abundant clone is one base away. The chain carries TRBV7-9 and TRBJ2-2; D is perhaps TRBD1 or TRBD2 (5 bases each). Looked up from germline, CDR1 is SEHNR and CDR2 is FQNEAQ (reference sequence). This CDR3 region has 14 residues. CDR3 bases: TGTGCCAGCAGCTGGGGGACCAACACCGGGGAGCCGTTTTTT. This encodes CASSWGTNTGEPFF.

This clonotype was detected ten times or more. The gene calls are TRBV2 and TRBJ2-7; perhaps TRBD2 as D (5 bases). This CDR3 comprises 12 residues. The V gene lost 10 bases and the J gene lost 2 bases, with 12 bases spanning the gap. Germline loops: CDR1 SNHLY, CDR2 FYNNEI. The chain's CDR3 is CATRTEAYEQYF. The CDR3 nucleotides are TGTGCCACAAGGACGGAGGCCTACGAGCAGTACTTC.